The T cell receptor beta chain described here comes from a study of cytomegalovirus exposure and HLA in healthy donors. This clone was picked up one time. What it recognizes is unknown. The PCR employed 60 Vbeta primers together with 13 Jbeta primers. The repertoire was sequenced with immunoSEQ multiplex PCR; TCRdb's copy has only in-frame clones and lacks some. The sample consists of approximately 290,000 clones, about four fifths of them appearing once. Germline V gene lookup returns CDR1 GTSNPN and CDR2 SVGIG (reference sequence). The CDR3 has 15 residues. Trimming cost V 1 base and J 2 bases, with 14 bases left between them. Findings of the study overall: Apart from CMV serostatus, no immune exposure information was available.

This TCR derives from a girl aged 2 to 9 in good health and CMV-seronegative. V usage is TRBV30 and J usage is TRBJ2-5, with a tentative D call TRBD2 (6 bases). The source material was PBMCs. CDR3 in amino acids: CAWSDAGLGQETQYF. Here the CDR3 DNA reads TGTGCCTGGAGTGATGCGGGGCTGGGGCAAGAGACCCAGTACTTC.